These T cell receptor beta chains were read from a single sample in a study of blood T cell repertoires in COVID-19. Sequencing used immunoSEQ multiplex PCR; TCRdb keeps in-frame clones, though not all of them. The table includes approximately 60,000 clones, less than 80% detected once. What was sequenced was peripheral blood. Every receptor here comes from a man aged 55 to 70 with acute or convalescent COVID-19. The CDR3 runs from the conserved cysteine through the conserved F or W. D genes are given only for firm matches. Some rows have no size entry. The others give once, few or many, or a class for an expanded clone.

>.|TRBJ1-3|.|TRBV11-2
TGTGCCAGCAGCTTCGGGCGAGTGGGACACTCTGGAAACACCATATATTTT
CASSFGRVGHSGNTIYF
>.|TRBJ2-2|.|TRBV24-1
TGTGCCACCGAATCACAGGGGAACACCGGGGAGCTGTTTTTT
CATESQGNTGELFF
>TRBD2|TRBJ2-3|.|TRBV4-2
TGTGCCAGCAGCCCTCGACTAGCGGGCACAGATACGCAGTATTTT
CASSPRLAGTDTQYF
>.|TRBJ1-6|.|TRBV4-2
TGTGCCAGCGGGGCGGGGGTCGGTTCACCCCTCCACTTT
CASGAGVGSPLHF
>TRBD2|TRBJ2-1|once|TRBV6-1
TGTGCCAGCAGTCCGAAGCGGGGCAATGAGCAGTTCTTC
CASSPKRGNEQFF
>.|TRBJ1-2|.|TRBV30
TGTGCCTGGAGTGTGGGGCAGATTAGTAACTATGGCTACACCTTC
CAWSVGQISNYGYTF
>.|TRBJ2-7|.|TRBV10-3
TGTGCCATCAGTGAGTCGCAGAAACCCAGGGTGCACTACGAGCAGTACTTC
CAISESQKPRVHYEQYF
>.|TRBJ1-1|.|TRBV28
TGTGCCAGCAGACGACAGACAAGGAACACTGAAGCTTTCTTT
CASRRQTRNTEAFF
>TRBD1|TRBJ1-2|.|TRBV3-1/TRBV3-2
TGTGCCAGCAGCCAGAACCGGGACAGAGGTTATGGCTACACCTTC
CASSQNRDRGYGYTF
>.|TRBJ2-1|once|TRBV21-1
TGTGCCAGCAGCAAATTGATTGAGGGCTCTGCACCTCTGCTGTTATACAATGAGCAGTTCTTC
CASSKLIEGSAPLLLYNEQFF
>.|TRBJ1-1|once|TRBV19
TGTGCCAGTAGTATAGAGGCAGGAAACACTGAAGCTTTCTTT
CASSIEAGNTEAFF
>.|TRBJ2-6|.|TRBV6-6
TGTGCCAGCAGTTACGGGCCATCTGGGGCCAACGTCCTGACTTTC
CASSYGPSGANVLTF
>.|TRBJ2-1|.|TRBV6-6
TGTGCCAGCAGTCCGACCCGGGGCTACAATGAGCAGTTCTTC
CASSPTRGYNEQFF
>TRBD2|TRBJ2-1|.|TRBV6-2/TRBV6-3
TGTGCCAGCAGTTACTTCCGAACTAGCGGGACCTACAATGAGCAGTTCTTC
CASSYFRTSGTYNEQFF
>TRBD1|TRBJ1-1|.|TRBV19
TGTGCCAGTAGTATAGATTTATTCGCGGGGACGCGGGGGACAGGGTCGAACACTGAAGCTTTCTTT
CASSIDLFAGTRGTGSNTEAFF
>.|TRBJ2-7|.|TRBV5-5
TGTGCCAGCAGTCCGAACACCGGGACTGTCTCCTACGAGCAGTACTTC
CASSPNTGTVSYEQYF
>TRBD1|TRBJ1-2|.|TRBV7-2
TGTGCCAGCAGCTCGCGGACAGGGAATGCCGCCGGTGGCTACACCTTC
CASSSRTGNAAGGYTF
>.|TRBJ1-5|.|TRBV4-1
TGCGCCAGCAGCCAAGATCCAGCGGCCCCCTATCAGCCCCAGCATTTT
CASSQDPAAPYQPQHF